This TCR beta chain originates from a study of T cells in Graves' hyperthyroidism and ophthalmopathy. This clonotype was seen at least ten times. Its antigen is currently unknown. Trimming took 4 bases from V and 3 from J; bases not matched to a gene: 7. Germline-derived CDR1 and CDR2 are MDHEN and SYDVKM. The CDR3 length is 15 residues. Orbital computed tomography, thyroid ultrasound, serum thyroxine and TRAb, and clinical symptoms together informed the diagnoses. It was 8.5 to 10 ml of fresh peripheral blood that supplied the PBMCs. Findings and caveats of the study: The model's output predicted ophthalmopathy at a median of about 5.9 months prior to onset. Blood samples included most of the expanded thyroid clonotypes exceeding 0.001.

Researchers took RNA transcripts and amplified the TCR beta CDR3 regions from them. Initially, a first-round RT-PCR of the TCR CDR3 employed the HTBI primer set. TCRdb fed the multiplex PCR reads into MiXCR, producing one record per CDR3 protein. The profile covers fewer than 700,000 distinct CDR3 sequences, with 15% to 20% appearing a single time and 3.8% taken by the ten largest. The source is a woman under 40 with Graves' hyperthyroidism. The specimen sequenced was blood. This chain joins TRBV28 and TRBJ2-7, with TRBD1 matching 9 bases. The CDR3 loop is CASSSRDRAVYEQYF. DNA for the CDR3: TGTGCCAGCAGTTCCCGGGACAGGGCTGTCTACGAGCAGTACTTC.